This T cell receptor (beta chain) derives from a study of blood T cell repertoires in COVID-19. Study in general: Acute and convalescent COVID-19 specimens originated in the United States, Italy and Spain. The analysed material was cDNA or gDNA that came from T cells, B-cell-depleted T cells, or PBMCs.

Authors' processing steps: The authors estimated nucleated cell counts from reference gene primer amplification. Sequencing used immunoSEQ multiplex PCR; TCRdb keeps in-frame clones, though not all of them. That table is the source of V, J and clone size, and D and trimming were worked out from the DNA. This sample has 55,000 to 90,000 clones, with 88% found just once. Germline loops: CDR1 LGHDT, CDR2 YNNKEL (reference sequence). The CDR3 has 13 amino acids. Trimming stripped 4 bases from V and 5 bases from J, with 11 bases between. Sequences were obtained from peripheral blood. The chain carries TRBV3-1 (or the pseudogene TRBV3-2) and TRBJ1-1; D perhaps matches TRBD1 (5 bases). This receptor was identified in a human donor in a cohort sampled during active COVID-19. CDR3 sequence reads: CASSPRVDTEAFF. The CDR3 DNA reads TGTGCCAGCAGCCCCAGGGTAGATACTGAAGCTTTCTTT.